These 32 T cell receptor beta chains share one sample of origin, sequenced in a study of T cells in Graves' hyperthyroidism and ophthalmopathy. Amplification of TCR beta CDR3 regions was performed using RNA transcripts as template. TCR CDR3 underwent first-round RT-PCR with the HTBI primer set. TCRdb analysed the multiplex PCR reads with MiXCR anew, one entry per CDR3 protein. Among fewer than 350,000 distinct CDR3 sequences listed, roughly 20% were seen once. The sequencing sample was made of blood. The receptors originated from a woman in her thirties or forties with Graves' ophthalmopathy.

This clonotype was picked up many times. This rearrangement joins TRBV6-1 to TRBJ1-6; weak D call: TRBD1 (6 bases). CDR3 size: 14 residues. V was trimmed by 6 bases and J by 8 bases, leaving 14 bases between them. Looked up from germline, CDR1 is MNHNS and CDR2 is SASEGT. This chain's CDR3 is CASSLEGGDSPLHF. In DNA form, the CDR3 reads TGTGCCAGCAGCCTAGAGGGGGGTGATTCACCCCTCCACTTT.

This clonotype was seen repeatedly, ten times or more. This chain uses TRBV20-1 with TRBJ2-5; D may be TRBD2 (5 bases). V shed 5 bases and J shed 5 bases, with 12 bases lying between them. The germline V gene encodes CDR1 DFQATT and CDR2 SNEGSKA (reference sequence). CDR3 length equals 12 residues. CDR3 bases: TGCAGTGCTCAAGAGGGCGGGGAGACCCAGTACTTC. Protein sequence: CSAQEGGETQYF.

This clonotype turned up a few times. V and J are TRBV28 and TRBJ1-1, with a tentative D call TRBD1 (5 bases). The CDR3 is made up of 15 amino acids. Trimming cost V 6 bases and J 4 bases, with 18 bases left between them. The germline V gene encodes CDR1 MDHEN and CDR2 SYDVKM. The CDR3 reads CASRPLTWGGTEAFF. DNA for the CDR3: TGTGCCAGCAGACCCCTGACATGGGGGGGCACTGAAGCTTTCTTT.

The sample holds many counts of this clonotype. The rearrangement joins TRBV6-1 to TRBJ1-1; D unclear. V was clipped by 7 bases and J by 4 bases, with 13 bases between them. The CDR3 is made up of 13 amino acids. In germline, CDR1 is MNHNS, CDR2 SASEGT. The CDR3 nucleotides read TGTGCCAGCACTCGCCGGGTCCGCACTGAAGCTTTCTTT. Its translation is CASTRRVRTEAFF.

This clonotype was observed many times. The rearrangement joins TRBV15 to TRBJ2-5; perhaps TRBD2 as D (5 bases). Germline V CDR1 and CDR2: LNHNV, YYDKDF (reference sequence). Trimming cost V 5 bases and J 5 bases, with 12 bases left between them. The CDR3 sequence is 13 residues long. This CDR3 reads CATSRSPSETQYF. The CDR3 coding sequence is TGTGCCACCAGCCGGTCCCCTAGCGAGACCCAGTACTTC.

This clonotype was seen repeatedly, ten times or more. The CDR3 here is CAGGWNEQYF. In DNA form, the CDR3 reads TGTGCTGGCGGTTGGAACGAGCAGTACTTC. The chain joins TRBV30 to TRBJ2-7; D is unclear. CDR3 length: 10 amino acids. Looked up from germline, CDR1 is GTSNPN and CDR2 is SVGIG (reference sequence).

This clonotype appeared many times. This chain uses TRBV4-3 with TRBJ2-5; D possibly corresponds to TRBD1 (6 bases). Looked up from germline, CDR1 is LGHNA and CDR2 is YSLEER. The CDR3 totals 18 residues. Trimming left V 0 bases short and J 5 bases short, with 22 bases between. The CDR3 DNA is TGCGCCAGCAGCCAAGAAACTAACACTTTGGAGAGGGGGGAGACCCAGTACTTC. This gives the protein CASSQETNTLERGETQYF.

The V call is TRBV6-1, the J call TRBJ1-1; no firm D call. Germline CDR1 reads MNHNS; CDR2 reads SASEGT. This CDR3 has 14 amino acids. Trimming pared 2 bases from V and 0 bases from J, leaving 7 bases between. Here the CDR3 DNA reads TGTGCCAGCAGTGAAAGTAACATGAACACTGAAGCTTTCTTT. As protein: CASSESNMNTEAFF.

About this clonotype: One end of the junction is discordant with germline, which a read error may explain. V is TRBV6-1 and J is TRBJ1-2; 7 positions agree with TRBD1. The CDR3 is 10 amino acids. The germline gives CDR1 MNHNS, CDR2 SASEGT. The CDR3: CAGGTVGYTF. The CDR3 nucleotides read TGTGCCGGGGGGACAGTCGGCTATACCTTC.

Ten or more counts support this clonotype. The chain couples TRBV7-3 to TRBJ2-5, with D uncertain. CDR3 length: 14 amino acids. The germline gives CDR1 SGHTA, CDR2 FQGTGA. V lost 0 bases, J lost 6 bases, and 11 bases lay in between. The CDR3 here is CASSLTPDFQTQYF. CDR3 bases: TGTGCCAGCAGCTTAACTCCGGATTTTCAGACCCAGTACTTC. Together with reference TRBV7-3 and TRBJ2-5, the CDR3 gives the full variable domain: GAGVSQTPSNKVTEKGKYVELRCDPISGHTALYWYRQSLGQGPEFLIYFQGTGAADDSGLPNDRFFAVRPEGSVSTLKIQRTERGDSAVYLCASSLTPDFQTQYFGPGTRLLVL.

This sequence joins TRBV6-2 or TRBV6-3 and TRBJ2-7; D unclear. The V end lost 6 bases, the J end lost 5 bases, and 14 bases lay between the germline ends. The CDR3 contains 13 residues. Germline CDR1 reads MNHEY; CDR2 reads SVGEGT. CDR3 loop: CASSPAPDHEQYF. CDR3 bases: TGTGCCAGCAGCCCCGCCCCAGATCACGAGCAGTACTTC.

This clonotype appeared many times. The rearrangement links TRBV19 to TRBJ2-5; possible D gene TRBD2, 5 bases. The CDR3 has 10 residues. Germline assignment: CDR1 LNHDA and CDR2 SQIVND (reference sequence). The V and J ends lost 8 bases and 5 bases respectively, with 6 bases between them. The CDR3 loop reads CASGEETQYF. The CDR3 DNA reads TGTGCCAGTGGGGAGGAGACCCAGTACTTC.

This clonotype was detected ten times or more. The rearrangement links TRBV24-1 to TRBJ2-5; the match to TRBD1 covers 7 bases. The V segment lost 3 bases and the J segment 5 bases; nucleotides outside the gene matches: 8. Germline V gives CDR1 KGHDR, CDR2 SFDVKD. CDR3 size: 15 residues. The CDR3 region is CATSDAGTAGETQYF. CDR3 nucleotides: TGTGCCACCAGTGATGCCGGGACAGCTGGGGAGACCCAGTACTTC.

In this sample, this clonotype turned up many times. The CDR3 reads CASSSRTSATYEQYF. The CDR3 DNA is TGTGCCAGCAGTTCCAGGACTAGCGCGACCTACGAGCAGTACTTC. The chain has TRBV6-5 and TRBJ2-7; 9 bases align to TRBD2. This CDR3 has 15 amino acids. J lost 2 bases, V lost 4 bases, and 6 bases had no gene match. The germline CDR1 and CDR2 sequences are MNHEY and SVGAGI.

This clonotype was counted at least ten times. This CDR3 reads CASSPRTGAQPQHF. The CDR3 nucleotides are TGTGCCAGCAGTCCAAGGACAGGAGCACAGCCCCAGCATTTT. The J gene is TRBJ1-5, the V gene TRBV27, with 7 positions matching TRBD1. The CDR3 runs to 14 residues. CDR1 and CDR2 from the germline V gene are MNHEY and SMNVEV (reference sequence). The V gene end was trimmed by 5 bases and the J gene end by 7 bases; junction bases not matched to a gene: 8.

This clonotype occurred many times. The chain couples TRBV6-1 to TRBJ1-1; possibly TRBD1 for D (6 bases). The CDR3 has 15 residues. Germline-derived CDR1 and CDR2 are MNHNS and SASEGT. V lost 6 bases to trimming and J lost 1 base, with 15 bases between them. For the CDR3, the DNA is TGTGCCAGCAGGGACGGGGGCGGCTCGAACACTGAAGCTTTCTTT. Protein product: CASRDGGGSNTEAFF.

This rearrangement joins TRBV14 to TRBJ1-1; D perhaps matches TRBD1 (5 bases). Germline V gene sequence: CDR1 SGHDN, CDR2 FVKESK. V lost 4 bases and J lost 10, with 16 bases in between. The CDR3 has 13 amino acids. CDR3 nucleotide sequence: TGTGCCAGCAGCCCCTGGGACCTTGCGGGAGCTTTCTTT. It encodes CASSPWDLAGAFF.

This clonotype appeared many times. This sequence joins TRBV28 and TRBJ2-2, with D perhaps matching TRBD1 (6 bases). The V end was cut by 8 bases, the J end by 4 bases, with 11 bases between. CDR1 is MDHEN, CDR2 SYDVKM, per germline. CDR3 size: 13 residues. The CDR3 DNA sequence: TGTGCCAGCCAGACAGGTCCCACCGGGGAGCTGTTTTTT. As protein: CASQTGPTGELFF.

At least ten counts were recorded for this clonotype. The chain links TRBV11-2 to TRBJ2-2, with 9 bases matching TRBD1. Germline loops: CDR1 SGHAT, CDR2 FQNNGV. The CDR3 extends over 14 amino acids. The ends lost 1 base at V and 9 bases at J; junction bases unmatched: 3. CDR3 loop: CASSLGTGDRELFF. The CDR3 DNA sequence: TGTGCCAGCAGCTTAGGGACAGGGGACCGGGAGCTGTTTTTT. Filled out from reference TRBV11-2 and TRBJ2-2, the complete variable domain reads EAGVAQSPRYKIIEKRQSVAFWCNPISGHATLYWYQQILGQGPKLLIQFQNNGVVDDSQLPKDRFSAERLKGVDSTLKIQPAKLEDSAVYLCASSLGTGDRELFFGEGSRLTVL.

This clonotype was detected many times. The chain employs TRBV6-2 or TRBV6-3 and TRBJ1-1; D is ambiguous. The V gene's germline CDR1 is MNHEY and CDR2 SVGEGT. V was shortened by 4 bases and J by 3 bases, with 9 bases between the two germline ends. The CDR3 runs 13 residues. The CDR3 coding sequence is TGTGCCAGCAGTTTAATTGGGGACACTGAAGCTTTCTTT. Residues: CASSLIGDTEAFF.

This clonotype was detected many times. V and J are TRBV5-1 and TRBJ2-2, with 8 positions matching TRBD1. This CDR3 contains 15 residues. The junction had 1 base not matched to a gene; V was cut back by 3 bases and J by 0 bases. Germline V gene sequence: CDR1 SGHRS, CDR2 YFSETQ. The CDR3 sequence is CASSWGQANTGELFF. The CDR3 bases are TGCGCCAGCAGCTGGGGACAGGCGAACACCGGGGAGCTGTTTTTT.

This clonotype was seen ten or more times. The chain joins TRBV27 to TRBJ2-7; 7 nucleotides align to TRBD2. CDR3 length equals 13 residues. V was pared by 5 bases and J by 4 bases, with 5 bases of the junction left unmatched. Germline CDR1 MNHEY, CDR2 SMNVEV (reference sequence). The CDR3 sequence is CASSHGRRYEQYF. The DNA for the CDR3 is TGTGCCAGCAGTCACGGGAGGAGGTACGAGCAGTACTTC.

This clonotype was seen at least ten times. This chain joins TRBV12-5 and TRBJ1-5; D ambiguous. The V end lost 4 bases, the J end lost 9 bases, and 10 bases lay between the germline ends. Germline V lookup: CDR1 LGHNT, CDR2 FRNRAP. The CDR3 covers 12 residues. The CDR3 protein is CASGSGPTPQHF. For the CDR3, the DNA is TGTGCTAGTGGTTCGGGCCCGACGCCCCAGCATTTT.

This clonotype was seen at least ten times. The rearrangement joins TRBV28 to TRBJ2-5; 13 bases align to TRBD2. Germline V gene sequence: CDR1 MDHEN, CDR2 SYDVKM. J gave up 3 bases and V 4 bases, and 8 bases lay outside the gene matches. The length of the CDR3 is 17 residues. The CDR3 spells CASSSLAGTSGEETQYF. The CDR3 DNA follows: TGTGCCAGCAGTTCCCTGGCCGGGACTAGCGGGGAAGAGACCCAGTACTTC.

Many counts were recorded for this clonotype. The chain carries TRBV28 and TRBJ1-1; 8 bases are shared with TRBD1. The CDR3 has 14 amino acids. Germline V gives CDR1 MDHEN, CDR2 SYDVKM. With 8 bases clipped from V and 1 base from J, the junction kept 6 bases outside the gene matches. CDR3 sequence reads: CASERQGRNTEAFF. Written as DNA, the CDR3 is TGTGCCAGCGAAAGACAGGGGCGGAACACTGAAGCTTTCTTT.

This clonotype was seen repeatedly, ten times or more. CDR3 DNA: TGTGCCAGCAGTTGGGGAGGAATGGACACCGGGGAGCTGTTTTTT. It translates to CASSWGGMDTGELFF. This chain uses TRBV28 with TRBJ2-2, with D perhaps TRBD2 (6 bases). V was cut by 4 bases and J by 3 bases, with 12 bases left in between. This CDR3 has 15 amino acids. CDR1 is MDHEN, CDR2 SYDVKM, per germline.

Many counts were recorded for this clonotype. This chain joins TRBV2 and TRBJ2-5; a possible D gene is TRBD1 (6 bases). The CDR3 totals 12 residues. Looked up from germline, CDR1 is SNHLY and CDR2 is FYNNEI. V lost 7 bases and J lost 0, with 6 bases in between. This CDR3 is CASKGDQETQYF. CDR3 nucleotides: TGTGCCAGCAAGGGGGACCAAGAGACCCAGTACTTC.

This clonotype was seen repeatedly, ten times or more. The rearrangement uses TRBV6-2 or TRBV6-3 and TRBJ2-7, with 8 bases fitting TRBD2. Germline V gene sequence: CDR1 MNHEY, CDR2 SVGEGT. The CDR3 runs to 14 residues. After removal of 5 bases from V and 6 bases from J, the junction contained 9 bases not matched to a gene. CDR3 loop: CASSQSGRGPEQYF. CDR3 DNA sequence: TGTGCCAGCAGTCAAAGCGGGAGAGGTCCCGAGCAGTACTTC.

This clonotype was seen many times. The chain recombines TRBV28 with TRBJ2-7, with a weak D call TRBD2 (6 bases). Deletions cut 2 bases from V and 2 bases from J, with 25 bases between. This CDR3 has 19 residues. Germline loops: CDR1 MDHEN, CDR2 SYDVKM. CDR3 DNA: TGTGCCAGCAGTTTAACGCAGGGATTTGAGCGGAGGGTAACCTACGAGCAGTACTTC. This encodes CASSLTQGFERRVTYEQYF.

This clonotype was observed a handful of times. The chain couples TRBV9 to TRBJ2-5, with D tentatively TRBD2 (5 bases). Germline-derived CDR1 and CDR2 are SGDLS and YYNGEE. Trimming pared 3 bases from V and 0 bases from J, leaving 12 bases between. The CDR3 loop spans 15 amino acids. The CDR3 reads CASSGLEEDQETQYF. As DNA, the CDR3 is TGTGCCAGCAGCGGGCTAGAGGAGGACCAAGAGACCCAGTACTTC. Full variable domain (outside the CDR3, taken from reference TRBV9 and TRBJ2-5): DSGVTQTPKHLITATGQRVTLRCSPRSGDLSVYWYQQSLDQGLQFLIQYYNGEERAKGNILERFSAQQFPDLHSELNLSSLELGDSALYFCASSGLEEDQETQYFGPGTRLLVL.

The V call is TRBV11-2, the J call TRBJ1-1; possible D gene TRBD1, 5 bases. The ends were cut back, 6 bases at V and 5 bases at J, with 19 bases in the middle. The CDR3 length is 15 residues. Per the germline V gene, CDR1 is SGHAT and CDR2 is FQNNGV. For the CDR3, the DNA is TGTGCCAGCAGAAATCCGGGACCGAGAAATACTGAAGCTTTCTTT. Amino acid sequence: CASRNPGPRNTEAFF. Based on the CDR3 plus reference TRBV11-2 and TRBJ1-1, the full variable domain is EAGVAQSPRYKIIEKRQSVAFWCNPISGHATLYWYQQILGQGPKLLIQFQNNGVVDDSQLPKDRFSAERLKGVDSTLKIQPAKLEDSAVYLCASRNPGPRNTEAFFGQGTRLTVV.

This clonotype was counted ten times or more. The chain uses TRBV11-2 and TRBJ2-5; 7 positions agree with TRBD1. This CDR3 is built from 14 residues. In germline, CDR1 is SGHAT, CDR2 FQNNGV. V shed 4 bases and J 4 bases; nucleotides not matched to a gene: 6. The CDR3 sequence: CASSSLQGRETQYF. The DNA of the CDR3 is TGTGCCAGCAGCTCATTACAGGGGCGAGAGACCCAGTACTTC.